The rows below give T cell receptor beta chains drawn from one sample of a study of tumor-infiltrating lymphocytes in primary liver carcinoma. TCRdb reprocessed the multiplex PCR reads with MiXCR, giving one entry per CDR3 protein. This table has 150,000 to 200,000 distinct CDR3 sequences, 65% appearing once. The sample was peripheral blood. These receptor sequences come from an older woman with primary liver carcinoma and hepatitis B virus infection. CDR3s include the opening cysteine and the closing phenylalanine or tryptophan. D genes are given only for firm matches. Expanded clones are given a class, and other clones once, few, many or no size at all.

CDR3aa | CDR3nt | abundance | j_gene | v_gene | d_gene
CASSPSGQGNYEQYF | TGTGCCAGCAGTCCTTCGGGACAGGGGAACTACGAGCAGTACTTC | many | TRBJ2-7 | TRBV6-6 | TRBD1
CASSPGGREYEQYF | TGCGCCAGCAGCCCTGGCGGGAGGGAGTACGAGCAGTACTTC | - | TRBJ2-7 | TRBV5-1 | TRBD2
CSVGQASSYTF | TGCAGCGTGGGACAGGCATCAAGCTACACCTTC | - | TRBJ1-2 | TRBV29-1 | TRBD1
CASSPRQPTYNEQFF | TGTGCCAGTAGTCCCAGACAGCCGACCTACAATGAGCAGTTCTTC | - | TRBJ2-1 | TRBV6-5 | -
CASSYQTGTSGTYEQYF | TGTGCCAGCAGCTATCAAACCGGGACTAGCGGGACCTACGAGCAGTACTTC | - | TRBJ2-7 | TRBV7-8 | TRBD2
CASSFPGRSIQETQYF | TGTGCCAGCAGTTTTCCTGGACGGTCAATCCAAGAGACCCAGTACTTC | many | TRBJ2-5 | TRBV28 | -
CASMIGIGNQPQHF | TGTGCCAGCATGATTGGGATAGGCAATCAGCCCCAGCATTTT | once | TRBJ1-5 | TRBV6-1 | -
CASSSRPVLYF | TGTGCAAGCAGCTCCAGACCTGTACTGTACTTC | - | TRBJ2-7 | TRBV11-1 | -
CASSLLSGGGQPQHF | TGTGCCAGCAGTTTACTCAGTGGGGGGGGTCAGCCCCAGCATTTT | - | TRBJ1-5 | TRBV12-3/TRBV12-4 | -
CASSPGQGPTDTQYF | TGTGCCAGCAGCCCGGGACAGGGACCCACAGATACGCAGTATTTT | - | TRBJ2-3 | TRBV7-9 | TRBD1
CASSLSDRANSPLHF | TGTGCCAGCAGTTTATCGGACAGGGCCAATTCACCCCTCCACTTT | - | TRBJ1-6 | TRBV28 | TRBD1
CASSPQGDRVGNEQFF | TGTGCCAGCAGCCCCCAAGGGGACAGGGTAGGGAATGAGCAGTTCTTC | - | TRBJ2-1 | TRBV5-5 | TRBD1
CASSLKRGGLSMQYF | TGTGCCAGCAGCTTAAAGAGGGGGGGACTATCGATGCAGTACTTC | once | TRBJ2-7 | TRBV11-2 | -
CSAPTGQGGYTF | TGCAGTGCCCCCACAGGCCAGGGTGGCTACACCTTC | few | TRBJ1-2 | TRBV20-1 | -
CASSLAGFGYYEQYF | TGTGCCAGCAGCCTAGCAGGATTCGGTTACTACGAGCAGTACTTC | - | TRBJ2-7 | TRBV7-9 | -
CASSQGTRSSYNEQFF | TGCGCCAGCAGCCAAGGGACACGAAGCTCCTACAATGAGCAGTTCTTC | few | TRBJ2-1 | TRBV4-1 | -
CASSYQGGAMNTEAFF | TGTGCCAGCAGTTACCAAGGGGGTGCGATGAACACTGAAGCTTTCTTT | many | TRBJ1-1 | TRBV6-6 | -
CASSFPSRDRGGTGVKNIQYF | TGTGCCAGCAGTTTCCCGTCCCGGGACAGGGGGGGTACTGGGGTCAAAAACATTCAGTACTTC | - | TRBJ2-4 | TRBV28 | TRBD1
CSAPQMSEVLSVDRLHF | TGCAGTGCTCCCCAGATGAGTGAAGTGTTGTCGGTGGATCGCCTCCACTTT | - | TRBJ1-6 | TRBV20-1 | -
CASSGQGRGYNERFF | TGCGCCAGCAGTGGACAGGGAAGGGGCTACAATGAGCGGTTCTTC | once | TRBJ2-1 | TRBV10-2 | TRBD1
CASSGQVFTDTQYF | TGTGCCAGCAGTGGACAGGTATTCACAGATACGCAGTATTTT | few | TRBJ2-3 | TRBV2 | -
CSTSSGAPVQETQYF | TGCAGTACTAGTAGTGGCGCACCCGTCCAAGAGACCCAGTACTTC | - | TRBJ2-5 | TRBV20-1 | -
CASRLGVAGELFF | TGTGCCAGTAGGTTGGGGGTTGCCGGGGAGCTGTTTTTT | - | TRBJ2-2 | TRBV19 | -
CASSMTGGRSQPQHF | TGTGCCAGCTCTATGACGGGGGGCCGTAGTCAGCCCCAGCATTTT | - | TRBJ1-5 | TRBV12-3/TRBV12-4 | -
CARSLALTGGLNEQFF | TGTGCCAGGAGCTTGGCCCTCACTGGGGGCCTCAATGAGCAGTTCTTC | - | TRBJ2-1 | TRBV5-4 | -
CASRLRRGQEAFF | TGTGCCAGCCGCCTAAGGAGGGGCCAAGAAGCCTTCTTT | - | TRBJ1-1 | TRBV11-2 | -
CASSVRGRAGDKQFF | TGCGCCAGCAGTGTTCGCGGGAGGGCCGGGGATAAGCAGTTCTTC | - | TRBJ2-1 | TRBV10-1 | TRBD2
CASSYTGISGSTDTQYF | TGTGCCAGCAGTTACACCGGGATTAGCGGGAGTACAGATACGCAGTATTTT | - | TRBJ2-3 | TRBV6-5 | TRBD2
CASTENGRGLEQYF | TGTGCCAGCACCGAGAACGGGAGAGGGCTCGAGCAGTACTTC | - | TRBJ2-7 | TRBV12-3/TRBV12-4 | -
CASSYGGAGGLTDTQYF | TGTGCCAGCAGTTACGGAGGAGCGGGAGGCCTCACAGATACGCAGTATTTT | many | TRBJ2-3 | TRBV6-2/TRBV6-3 | TRBD2
CSSWTDYNEQFF | TGCAGCTCGTGGACAGATTACAATGAGCAGTTCTTC | many | TRBJ2-1 | TRBV29-1 | -
CSVAGDSTGELFF | TGCAGCGTTGCGGGGGACTCCACCGGGGAGCTGTTTTTT | few | TRBJ2-2 | TRBV29-1 | -
CASSPWWTEAFF | TGTGCCAGCAGCCCATGGTGGACTGAAGCTTTCTTT | - | TRBJ1-1 | TRBV12-3/TRBV12-4 | -
CASSFRDTYQPQHF | TGTGCCAGCAGCTTCCGGGACACCTATCAGCCCCAGCATTTT | - | TRBJ1-5 | TRBV7-2 | -
CASSLKAGVLAQYF | TGTGCCAGCAGCTTAAAAGCGGGAGTGTTAGCCCAGTACTTC | many | TRBJ2-5 | TRBV11-2 | TRBD2
CAISTISVRGADTQYF | TGTGCCATCAGCACTATTAGCGTGAGAGGGGCAGATACGCAGTATTTT | - | TRBJ2-3 | TRBV10-3 | -
CSLEGRGQCSNQPQHF | TGCAGCCTTGAAGGGCGTGGACAGTGTAGCAATCAGCCCCAGCATTTT | - | TRBJ1-5 | TRBV29-1 | -
CASSPPRGSSTDTQYF | TGTGCCAGCAGTCCTCCGAGAGGTTCTAGCACAGATACGCAGTATTTT | many | TRBJ2-3 | TRBV12-3/TRBV12-4 | -
CAISQWTRRASTDTQYF | TGTGCCATCAGCCAATGGACTAGGAGAGCTAGCACAGATACGCAGTATTTT | - | TRBJ2-3 | TRBV14 | TRBD2
CASSSTDLVKASSYEQYF | TGTGCCAGCAGTTCCACTGACCTGGTAAAAGCCTCCTCCTACGAGCAGTACTTC | few | TRBJ2-7 | TRBV28 | -
CAWSVALAGTTDTQHF | TGTGCCTGGAGTGTGGCACTAGCGGGAACCACAGATACGCAGCATTTT | once | TRBJ1-5 | TRBV30 | -
CASSQDRRGYTF | TGCGCCAGCAGCCAAGACAGGAGGGGCTACACCTTC | many | TRBJ1-2 | TRBV4-1 | -